Below are 14 T cell receptor beta chains sequenced from a single sample in a study of blood T cell repertoires in COVID-19. The data were produced by immunoSEQ multiplex PCR, yet TCRdb's version contains in-frame clones alone and is incomplete. The sample consists of approximately 220,000 clones, 80% to 90% of them appearing once. The sequenced sample was PBMCs or T cells enriched from blood (not recorded which). All receptors come from a woman between 18 and 29 years old in a cohort exposed to, infected with or recovered from COVID-19 (not recorded which).

V usage is TRBV4-1 and J usage is TRBJ2-7, with TRBD2 as a possible D gene (6 bases). The CDR3 spans 14 residues. The germline V and J ends were trimmed by 4 bases and 7 bases, with 17 bases remaining between them. Per the germline V gene, CDR1 is MGHRA and CDR2 is YSYEKL. The CDR3 bases are TGCGCCAGCAGCCCCGACGGGGGTCGGGAGGAGCAGTACTTC. Its protein is CASSPDGGREEQYF.

This chain joins TRBV4-1 and TRBJ1-5; D gene uncertain. Trimming stripped 1 base from V and 9 bases from J, with 10 bases between. The CDR3 length is 13 residues. Germline CDR1 MGHRA, CDR2 YSYEKL. The DNA of the CDR3 is TGCGCCAGCAGCCAAGTTAGCCCCGGGCCCCAGCATTTT. This encodes CASSQVSPGPQHF.

The V call is TRBV6-5, the J call TRBJ1-2, with 9 nucleotides matching TRBD1. The germline V gene has CDR1 MNHEY and CDR2 SVGAGI. V lost 0 bases and J lost 6; bases outside the gene matches: 5. The CDR3 is 15 residues long. The CDR3, as DNA: TGTGCCAGCAGTTACTCAACAACAGGGGGCAATGGCTACACCTTC. This sequence encodes CASSYSTTGGNGYTF.

This chain connects TRBV5-6 to TRBJ1-2, with unresolved D. Germline values: CDR1 SGHDT, CDR2 YYEEEE. The CDR3 is made up of 12 amino acids. The V end lost 2 bases, the J end lost 2 bases, and 4 bases lay between the germline ends. CDR3 nucleotides: TGTGCCAGCAGCTTCGGGAACTATGGCTACACCTTC. Amino acid sequence: CASSFGNYGYTF.

Of note for this clone: This CDR3 is also generated by other DNA sequences in the sample. V gene TRBV29-1 combines with J gene TRBJ1-1; TRBD1 matches 7 bases. CDR1 SQVTM and CDR2 ANQGSEA come from the germline V gene. V trimming: 6 bases; J trimming: 0 bases; junction bases outside the gene matches: 4. The CDR3 has 13 residues. This CDR3 is CSVAQGMNTEAFF. In nucleotides, the CDR3 is TGCAGCGTCGCACAGGGGATGAACACTGAAGCTTTCTTT. The complete variable domain, with remaining parts taken from reference TRBV29-1 and TRBJ1-1, reads SAVISQKPSRDICQRGTSLTIQCQVDSQVTMMFWYRQQPGQSLTLIATANQGSEATYESGFVIDKFPISRPNLTFSTLTVSNMSPEDSSIYLCSVAQGMNTEAFFGQGTRLTVV.

The chain combines TRBV3-1 (or the pseudogene TRBV3-2) with TRBJ2-1; 9 bases agree with TRBD1. This CDR3 is 16 amino acids long. The germline gives CDR1 LGHDT, CDR2 YNNKEL (reference sequence). The ends lost 3 bases at V and 2 bases at J; junction bases unmatched: 5. CDR3 coding DNA: TGTGCCAGCAGCCAGATCGGGACAGGGCCCTACAATGAGCAGTTCTTC. Its protein product is CASSQIGTGPYNEQFF.

The rearrangement joins TRBV3-1 (or the pseudogene TRBV3-2) to TRBJ2-7; perhaps TRBD2 as D (5 bases). Germline CDR1 LGHDT, CDR2 YNNKEL (reference sequence). The CDR3 sequence is 15 residues long. Trimming shortened V by 4 bases and J by 10 bases, and 23 bases separated the two germline ends. CDR3 bases: TGTGCCAGCAGCCGTCTCGGCACAGACTTGGCGGGCCAGTACTTC. This gives the protein CASSRLGTDLAGQYF.

The CDR3, as DNA: TGCAGCGTTGTTGGCAGGAATAACTATGGCTACACCTTC. Protein product: CSVVGRNNYGYTF. The chain carries TRBV29-1 and TRBJ1-2; D gene uncertain. V lost 4 bases to trimming and J lost 1 base, with 10 bases between them. CDR3 length: 13 amino acids. The germline gives CDR1 SQVTM, CDR2 ANQGSEA.

This sequence joins TRBV9 and TRBJ1-2; 9 positions agree with TRBD1. Looked up from germline, CDR1 is SGDLS and CDR2 is YYNGEE. Trimming took 4 bases from V and 3 from J; bases not matched to a gene: 7. The CDR3 covers 15 residues. In DNA form, the CDR3 reads TGTGCCAGCAGCATAGACAGGGGGGAATACTATGGCTACACCTTC. Its translation: CASSIDRGEYYGYTF. Drawing the rest from reference TRBV9 and TRBJ1-2, the complete variable domain is DSGVTQTPKHLITATGQRVTLRCSPRSGDLSVYWYQQSLDQGLQFLIQYYNGEERAKGNILERFSAQQFPDLHSELNLSSLELGDSALYFCASSIDRGEYYGYTFGSGTRLTVV.

The chain joins TRBV5-4 to TRBJ2-1; 11 nucleotides agree with TRBD2. V was clipped by 5 bases and J by 3 bases; unmatched bases: 1. The CDR3 is made up of 14 amino acids. CDR1 SGHNT and CDR2 YYREEE come from the germline V gene (reference sequence). The CDR3 loop is CASRGTSGYNEQFF. The CDR3 DNA sequence: TGTGCCAGCAGGGGGACTAGCGGCTACAATGAGCAGTTCTTC.

This clone was seen once. The CDR3 sequence is CAISENVGTSARGYTF. DNA for the CDR3: TGTGCCATCAGTGAGAATGTCGGGACATCCGCAAGGGGCTACACCTTC. This chain joins TRBV10-3 and TRBJ1-2; tentative D call: TRBD1 (6 bases). The CDR3 contains 16 residues. V was pared by 2 bases and J by 8 bases, with 21 bases between. CDR1 ENHRY and CDR2 SYGVKD come from the germline V gene.

J is TRBJ2-5 and V is TRBV19; D gene ambiguous. CDR1 and CDR2 (germline): LNHDA, SQIVND (reference sequence). This CDR3 is 17 amino acids long. The V gene lost 0 bases and the J gene lost 1 base, with 15 bases spanning the gap. Written as DNA, the CDR3 is TGTGCCAGTAGTATAGACCTCTCGGGTTTTGGCCAAGAGACCCAGTACTTC. The encoded protein is CASSIDLSGFGQETQYF.

The gene calls are TRBV14 and TRBJ1-2, with D hard to call. CDR3 length equals 16 residues. Trimming left V 0 bases short and J 2 bases short, with 13 bases between. Looked up from germline, CDR1 is SGHDN and CDR2 is FVKESK. CDR3 amino acids: CASSQDRSNGNYGYTF. CDR3 DNA: TGTGCCAGCAGCCAAGATCGGAGTAACGGGAACTATGGCTACACCTTC. The whole variable domain, remainder taken from reference TRBV14 and TRBJ1-2, is EAGVTQFPSHSVIEKGQTVTLRCDPISGHDNLYWYRRVMGKEIKFLLHFVKESKQDESGMPNNRFLAERTGGTYSTLKVQPAELEDSGVYFCASSQDRSNGNYGYTFGSGTRLTVV.

The V call is TRBV7-3, the J call TRBJ2-1, with TRBD2 identical over 14 bases. V lost 4 bases to trimming and J lost 7 bases; unmatched junction nucleotides: 6. Looked up from germline, CDR1 is SGHTA and CDR2 is FQGTGA. This CDR3 is built from 16 residues. CDR3 bases: TGTGCCAGCAGCTCTGGACTAGCGGGAGGAGTGAATGAGCAGTTCTTC. Protein: CASSSGLAGGVNEQFF.